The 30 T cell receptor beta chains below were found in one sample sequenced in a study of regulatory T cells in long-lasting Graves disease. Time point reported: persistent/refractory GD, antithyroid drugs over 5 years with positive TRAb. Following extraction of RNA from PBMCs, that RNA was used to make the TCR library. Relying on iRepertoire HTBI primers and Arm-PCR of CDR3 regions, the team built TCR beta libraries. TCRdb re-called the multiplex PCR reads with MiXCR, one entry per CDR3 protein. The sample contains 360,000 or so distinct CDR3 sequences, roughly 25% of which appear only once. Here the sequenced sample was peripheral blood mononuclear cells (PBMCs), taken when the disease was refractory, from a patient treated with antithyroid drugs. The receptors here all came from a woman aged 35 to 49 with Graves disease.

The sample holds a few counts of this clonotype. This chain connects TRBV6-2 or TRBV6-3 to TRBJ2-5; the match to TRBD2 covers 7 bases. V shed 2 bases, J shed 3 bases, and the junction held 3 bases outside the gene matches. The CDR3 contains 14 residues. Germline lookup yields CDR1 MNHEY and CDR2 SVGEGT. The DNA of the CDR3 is TGTGCCAGCAGTTACCTCGGGGGGAAAGAGACCCAGTACTTC. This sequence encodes CASSYLGGKETQYF.

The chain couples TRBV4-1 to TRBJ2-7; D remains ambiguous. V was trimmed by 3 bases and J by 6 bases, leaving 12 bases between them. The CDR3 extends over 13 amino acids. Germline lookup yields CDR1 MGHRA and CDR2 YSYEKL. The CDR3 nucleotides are TGCGCCAGCAGCCATCCTAGTTCGATCGAGCAGTACTTC. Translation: CASSHPSSIEQYF.

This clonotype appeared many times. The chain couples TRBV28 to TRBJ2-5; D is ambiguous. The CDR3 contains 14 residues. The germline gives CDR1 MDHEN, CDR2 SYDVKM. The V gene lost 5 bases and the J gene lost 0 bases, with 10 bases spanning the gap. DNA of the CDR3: TGTGCCAGCAGTAATGCGGCGTACCAAGAGACCCAGTACTTC. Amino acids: CASSNAAYQETQYF.

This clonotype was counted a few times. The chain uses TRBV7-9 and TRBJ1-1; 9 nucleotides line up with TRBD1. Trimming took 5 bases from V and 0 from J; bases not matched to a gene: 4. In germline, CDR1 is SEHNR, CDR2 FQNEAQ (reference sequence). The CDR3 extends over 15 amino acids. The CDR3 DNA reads TGTGCCAGCAGCCTGGACAGGGGAGTGAACACTGAAGCTTTCTTT. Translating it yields CASSLDRGVNTEAFF.

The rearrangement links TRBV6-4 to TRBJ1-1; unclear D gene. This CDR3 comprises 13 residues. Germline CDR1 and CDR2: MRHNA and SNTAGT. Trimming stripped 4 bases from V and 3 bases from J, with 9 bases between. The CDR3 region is CASSAKGDTEAFF. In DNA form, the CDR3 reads TGTGCCAGCAGTGCCAAGGGAGACACTGAAGCTTTCTTT.

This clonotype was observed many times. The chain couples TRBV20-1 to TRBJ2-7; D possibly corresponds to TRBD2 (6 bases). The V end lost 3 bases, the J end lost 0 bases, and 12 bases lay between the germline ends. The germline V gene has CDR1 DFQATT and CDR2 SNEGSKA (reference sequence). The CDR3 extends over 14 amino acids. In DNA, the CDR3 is TGCAGTGCTAGGAAGCTAGCGCGCTCCTACGAGCAGTACTTC. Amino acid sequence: CSARKLARSYEQYF.

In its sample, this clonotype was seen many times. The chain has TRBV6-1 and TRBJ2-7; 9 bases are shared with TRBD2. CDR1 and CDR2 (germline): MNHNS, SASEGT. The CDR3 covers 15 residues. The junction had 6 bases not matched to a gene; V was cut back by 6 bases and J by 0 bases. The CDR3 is CASRTTSGLSYEQYF. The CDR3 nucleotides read TGTGCCAGCAGGACTACTAGCGGGCTCTCCTACGAGCAGTACTTC.

The CDR3 DNA follows: TGCGCCAGAGGGACTCACATCCATCAGCCCCAGCATTTT. Residues: CARGTHIHQPQHF. This chain joins TRBV5-1 and TRBJ1-5, with a possible D match to TRBD1 (5 bases). CDR3 length: 13 residues. CDR1 is SGHRS, CDR2 YFSETQ, per germline. V was trimmed by 8 bases and J by 5 bases, leaving 14 bases between them.

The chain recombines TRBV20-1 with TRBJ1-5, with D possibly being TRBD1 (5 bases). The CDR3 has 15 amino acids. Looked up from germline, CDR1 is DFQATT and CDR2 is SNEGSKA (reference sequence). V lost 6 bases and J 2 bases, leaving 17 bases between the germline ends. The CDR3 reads CSALGDFVGNQPQHF. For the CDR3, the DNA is TGCAGTGCCCTCGGGGACTTTGTGGGCAATCAGCCCCAGCATTTT.

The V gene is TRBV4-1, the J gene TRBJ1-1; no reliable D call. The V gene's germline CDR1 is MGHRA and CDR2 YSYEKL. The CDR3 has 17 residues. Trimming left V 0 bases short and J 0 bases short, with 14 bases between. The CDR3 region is CASSQDQGSFMNTEAFF. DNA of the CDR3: TGCGCCAGCAGCCAAGATCAAGGGAGCTTCATGAACACTGAAGCTTTCTTT.

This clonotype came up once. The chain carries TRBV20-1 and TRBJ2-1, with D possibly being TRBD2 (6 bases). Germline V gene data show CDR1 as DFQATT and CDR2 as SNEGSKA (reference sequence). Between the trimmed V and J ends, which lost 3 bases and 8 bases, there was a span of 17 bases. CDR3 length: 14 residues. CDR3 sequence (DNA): TGCAGTGCTAGTAATGGACTGTCGGGGGATGAGCAGTTCTTC. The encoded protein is CSASNGLSGDEQFF.

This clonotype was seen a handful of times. CDR3: CSANREGYNSPLHF. For the CDR3, the DNA is TGCAGTGCTAACAGGGAGGGATATAATTCACCCCTCCACTTT. This chain uses TRBV20-1 with TRBJ1-6; D is possibly TRBD1 (6 bases). Per the germline V gene, CDR1 is DFQATT and CDR2 is SNEGSKA (reference sequence). Trimming took off 4 bases at V and 4 bases at J, with 11 bases between the two ends. The CDR3 extends over 14 amino acids.

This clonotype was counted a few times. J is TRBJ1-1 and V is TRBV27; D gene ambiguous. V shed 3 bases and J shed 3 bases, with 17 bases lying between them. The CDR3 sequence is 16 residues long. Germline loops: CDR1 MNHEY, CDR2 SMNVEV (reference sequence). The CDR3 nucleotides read TGTGCCAGCAGTTTTGAAGTCCGATCATCGCACACTGAAGCTTTCTTT. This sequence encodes CASSFEVRSSHTEAFF.

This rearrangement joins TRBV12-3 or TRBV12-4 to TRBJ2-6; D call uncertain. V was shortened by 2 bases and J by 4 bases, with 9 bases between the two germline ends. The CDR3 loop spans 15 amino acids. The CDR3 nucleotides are TGTGCCAGCAGTTTAATTTTTCAAGGGGCCAACGTCCTGACTTTC. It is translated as CASSLIFQGANVLTF.

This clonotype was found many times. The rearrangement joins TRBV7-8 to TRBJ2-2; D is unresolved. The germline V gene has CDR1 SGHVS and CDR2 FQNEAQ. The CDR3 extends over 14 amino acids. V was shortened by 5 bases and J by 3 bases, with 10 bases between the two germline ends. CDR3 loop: CASSPLLDTGELFF. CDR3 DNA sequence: TGTGCCAGCAGCCCCCTTCTAGACACCGGGGAGCTGTTTTTT.

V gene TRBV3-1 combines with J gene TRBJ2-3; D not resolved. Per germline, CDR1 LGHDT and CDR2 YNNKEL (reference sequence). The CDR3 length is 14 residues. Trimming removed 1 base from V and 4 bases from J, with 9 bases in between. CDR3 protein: CASSQVIGSDTQYF. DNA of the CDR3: TGTGCCAGCAGCCAAGTTATTGGCTCAGATACGCAGTATTTT.

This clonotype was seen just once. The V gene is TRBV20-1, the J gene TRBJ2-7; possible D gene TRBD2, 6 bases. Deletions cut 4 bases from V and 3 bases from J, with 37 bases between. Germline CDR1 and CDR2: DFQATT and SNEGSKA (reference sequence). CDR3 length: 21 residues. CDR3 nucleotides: TGCAGTGCTACCCCGCGTTTATTGAACCTCGGTGGGACTTTGAACTACTACGAGCAGTACTTC. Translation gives CSATPRLLNLGGTLNYYEQYF.

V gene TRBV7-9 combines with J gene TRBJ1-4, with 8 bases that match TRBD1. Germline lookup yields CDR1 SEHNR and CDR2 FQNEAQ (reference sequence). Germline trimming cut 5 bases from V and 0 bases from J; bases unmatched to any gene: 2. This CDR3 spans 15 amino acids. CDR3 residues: CASSMTGATNEKLFF. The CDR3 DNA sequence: TGTGCCAGCAGCATGACAGGGGCAACTAATGAAAAACTGTTTTTT.

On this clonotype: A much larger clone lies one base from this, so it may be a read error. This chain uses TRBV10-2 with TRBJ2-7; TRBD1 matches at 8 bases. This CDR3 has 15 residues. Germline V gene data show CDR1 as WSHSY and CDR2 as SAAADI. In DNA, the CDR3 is TGTGCCAGCAGCACACCGGACAGGGTTCTCTACGAGCAGTGCTTC. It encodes CASSTPDRVLYEQCF.

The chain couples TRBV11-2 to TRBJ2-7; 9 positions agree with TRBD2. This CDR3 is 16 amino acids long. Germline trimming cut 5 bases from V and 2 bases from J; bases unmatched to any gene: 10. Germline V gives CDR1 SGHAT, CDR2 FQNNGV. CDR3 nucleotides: TGTGCCAGCAGCCGAGGATCTAGCGGGATTGCCTACGAGCAGTACTTC. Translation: CASSRGSSGIAYEQYF. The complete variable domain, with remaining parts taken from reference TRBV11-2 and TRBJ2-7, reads EAGVAQSPRYKIIEKRQSVAFWCNPISGHATLYWYQQILGQGPKLLIQFQNNGVVDDSQLPKDRFSAERLKGVDSTLKIQPAKLEDSAVYLCASSRGSSGIAYEQYFGPGTRLTVT.

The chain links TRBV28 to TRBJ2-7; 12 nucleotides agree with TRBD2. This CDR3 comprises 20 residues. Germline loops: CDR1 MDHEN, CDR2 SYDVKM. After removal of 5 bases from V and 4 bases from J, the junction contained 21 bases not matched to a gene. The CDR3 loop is CASSPYGKTSGRSVWYEQYF. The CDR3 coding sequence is TGTGCCAGCAGTCCCTACGGCAAGACTAGCGGGAGATCTGTGTGGTACGAGCAGTACTTC.

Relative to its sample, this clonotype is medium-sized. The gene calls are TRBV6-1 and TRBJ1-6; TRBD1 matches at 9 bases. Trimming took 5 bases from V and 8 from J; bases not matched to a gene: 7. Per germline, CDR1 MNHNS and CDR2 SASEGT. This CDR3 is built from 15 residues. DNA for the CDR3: TGTGCCAGCAGTAACAGGGGGCAGGGGGATTCACCCCTCCACTTT. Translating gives CASSNRGQGDSPLHF.

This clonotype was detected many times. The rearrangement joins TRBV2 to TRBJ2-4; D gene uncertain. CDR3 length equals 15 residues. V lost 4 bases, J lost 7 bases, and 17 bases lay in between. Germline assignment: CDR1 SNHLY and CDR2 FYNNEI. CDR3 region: CASSGMAALSNIQYF. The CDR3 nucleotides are TGTGCCAGCAGTGGAATGGCGGCCCTATCCAACATTCAGTACTTC.

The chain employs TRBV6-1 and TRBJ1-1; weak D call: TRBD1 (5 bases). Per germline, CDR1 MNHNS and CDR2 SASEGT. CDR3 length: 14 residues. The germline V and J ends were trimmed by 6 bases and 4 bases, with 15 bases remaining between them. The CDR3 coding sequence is TGTGCCAGCAGGCCTGGGGCCCCGCTCACTGAAGCTTTCTTT. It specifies CASRPGAPLTEAFF.

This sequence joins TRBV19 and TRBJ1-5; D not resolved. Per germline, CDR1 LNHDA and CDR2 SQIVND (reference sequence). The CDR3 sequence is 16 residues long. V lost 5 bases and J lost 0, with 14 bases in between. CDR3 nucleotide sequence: TGTGCCAGTAGTTCCGAGACCGCGTATAGCAATCAGCCCCAGCATTTT. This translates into CASSSETAYSNQPQHF.

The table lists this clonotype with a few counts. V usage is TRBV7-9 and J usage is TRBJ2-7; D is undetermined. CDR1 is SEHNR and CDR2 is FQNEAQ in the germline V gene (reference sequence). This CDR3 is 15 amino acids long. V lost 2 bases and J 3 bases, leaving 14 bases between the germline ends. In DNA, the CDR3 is TGTGCCAGCAGCTTAAAAGCCTCCCCTCTCTACGAGCAGTACTTC. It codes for CASSLKASPLYEQYF.

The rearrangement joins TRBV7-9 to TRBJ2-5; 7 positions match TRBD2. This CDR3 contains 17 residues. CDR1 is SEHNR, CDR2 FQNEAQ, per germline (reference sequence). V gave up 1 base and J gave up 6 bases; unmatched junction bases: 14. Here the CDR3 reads CASSLERPAGLAKTQYF. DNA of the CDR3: TGTGCCAGCAGCTTAGAGAGGCCAGCGGGATTAGCGAAGACCCAGTACTTC.

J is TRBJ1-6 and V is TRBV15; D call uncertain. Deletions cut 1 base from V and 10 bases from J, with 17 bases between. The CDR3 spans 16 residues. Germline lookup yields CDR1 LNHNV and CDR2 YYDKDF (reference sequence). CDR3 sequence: CATSRALGRTGSPLHF. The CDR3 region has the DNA TGTGCCACCAGCAGAGCACTAGGACGAACGGGGTCACCCCTCCACTTT.

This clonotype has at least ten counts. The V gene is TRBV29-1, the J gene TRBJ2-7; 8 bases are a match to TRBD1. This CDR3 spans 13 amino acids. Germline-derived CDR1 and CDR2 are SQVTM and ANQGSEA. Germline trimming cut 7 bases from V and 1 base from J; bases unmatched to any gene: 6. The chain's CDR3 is CSATGGRSYEQYF. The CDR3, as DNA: TGCAGCGCAACAGGGGGAAGGTCCTACGAGCAGTACTTC.

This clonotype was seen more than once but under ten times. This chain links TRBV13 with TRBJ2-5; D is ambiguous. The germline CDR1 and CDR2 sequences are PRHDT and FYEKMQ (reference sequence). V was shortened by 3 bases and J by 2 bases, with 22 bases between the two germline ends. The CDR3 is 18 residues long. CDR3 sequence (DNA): TGTGCCAGCAGCTTCACCCTGCCCCGGAGAAGGCCACAAGAGACCCAGTACTTC. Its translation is CASSFTLPRRRPQETQYF.